This T cell receptor (beta chain) is from a study of blood T cell repertoires in COVID-19. Overall study: Both acute and convalescent COVID-19 samples were obtained from the United States, Italy and Spain. PBMCs, B-cell-depleted T cells, or T cells were the source of the cDNA or gDNA that made up the material.

Trimming removed 0 bases at V and 0 bases at J, with 18 bases between. The CDR3 spans 19 residues. Germline lookup yields CDR1 MRHNA and CDR2 SNTAGT. This clone was detected only once. The assay was immunoSEQ multiplex PCR, and TCRdb's table has in-frame clones only and misses some. The sample lists 25,000 to 30,000 clones, 82% occurring once. The sequence was collected from an elderly man with active or convalescent COVID-19. The V and J genes are TRBV6-4 and TRBJ1-5, with D tentatively TRBD1 (6 bases). Material for sequencing was peripheral blood. CDR3 loop: CASSDSSRFGQNSNQPQHF. The CDR3, as DNA: TGTGCCAGCAGTGACTCGAGTCGTTTTGGACAGAATAGCAATCAGCCCCAGCATTTT.